This T cell receptor beta chain was recorded in a study of T cell responses to AZD1222 COVID-19 vaccine. Broader study findings: An increase in Spike-specific TCR breadth and depth was observed after two AZD1222 doses.

In the case of this clone: Its target is unknown.

This CDR3 region has 14 residues. With V trimmed by 5 bases and J by 5 bases, 4 bases remained unmatched. The germline V gene has CDR1 LNHDA and CDR2 SQIVND (reference sequence). Profiling relied on immunoSEQ multiplex PCR, and the TCRdb table lists in-frame clones only, not all of them. In the table there are approximately 170,000 clones, about 91% of which are singletons. The sequences come from peripheral blood, collected 28 days after the second AZD1222 dose. The clonotype comes from an adult who received the AZD1222 COVID-19 vaccine. The V gene is TRBV19, the J gene TRBJ2-7, with 12 bases identical to TRBD1. Written as DNA, the CDR3 is TGTGCCAGTAGTGACGGGACAGGGGGCGACGAGCAGTACTTC. This codes for CASSDGTGGDEQYF.